This T cell receptor beta chain was identified in a study of identifying expanded T cells in peripheral blood. Study-level findings and limits: Approximately two-week clone count variance significantly increased as total template count grew.

Points on this clone: As yet, its antigen is unknown.

The data were produced by immunoSEQ multiplex PCR, yet TCRdb's version contains in-frame clones alone and is incomplete. The sample records 100,000 to 110,000 clones, around 90% being singletons. The CDR3 is made up of 13 amino acids. Looked up from germline, CDR1 is SGHTA and CDR2 is FQGNSA. Collection occurred without any documented infections or immune events in donors. This TCR came from a person aged 18 to 75 in good health. The chain joins TRBV7-2 to TRBJ2-5; a possible D gene is TRBD1 (6 bases). The better agreement between TRBJ2-7 and the DNA end casts doubt on the J call. The specimen sequenced was blood. This CDR3 reads CASSSRGGYEQYF. CDR3 nucleotides: TGTGCCAGCAGCTCTAGAGGGGGCTACGAGCAGTACTTC.